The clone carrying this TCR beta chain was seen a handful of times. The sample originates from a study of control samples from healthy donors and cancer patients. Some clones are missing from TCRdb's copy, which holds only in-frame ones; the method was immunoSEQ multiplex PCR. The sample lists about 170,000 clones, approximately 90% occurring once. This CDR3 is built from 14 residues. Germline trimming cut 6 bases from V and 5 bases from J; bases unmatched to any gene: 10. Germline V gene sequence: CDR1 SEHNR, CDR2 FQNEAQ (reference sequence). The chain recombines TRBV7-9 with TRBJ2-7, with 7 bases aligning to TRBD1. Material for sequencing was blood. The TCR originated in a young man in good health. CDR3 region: CASSRDRVFHEQYF. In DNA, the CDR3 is TGTGCCAGCAGTCGAGACAGGGTGTTCCACGAGCAGTACTTC.